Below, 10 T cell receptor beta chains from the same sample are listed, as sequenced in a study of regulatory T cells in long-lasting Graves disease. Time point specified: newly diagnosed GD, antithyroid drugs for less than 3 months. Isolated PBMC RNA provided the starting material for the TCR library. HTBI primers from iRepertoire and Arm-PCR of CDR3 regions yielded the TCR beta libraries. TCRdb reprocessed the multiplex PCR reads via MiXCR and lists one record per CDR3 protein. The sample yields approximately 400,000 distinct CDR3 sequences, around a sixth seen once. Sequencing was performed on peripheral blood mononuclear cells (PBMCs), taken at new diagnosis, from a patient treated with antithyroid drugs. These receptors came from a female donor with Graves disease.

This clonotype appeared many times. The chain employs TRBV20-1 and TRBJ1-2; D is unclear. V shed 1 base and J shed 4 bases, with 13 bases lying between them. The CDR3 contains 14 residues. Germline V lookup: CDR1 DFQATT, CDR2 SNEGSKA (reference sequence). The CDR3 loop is CSARGGRATYGYTF. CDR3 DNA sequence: TGCAGTGCTAGAGGCGGCCGGGCCACCTATGGCTACACCTTC.

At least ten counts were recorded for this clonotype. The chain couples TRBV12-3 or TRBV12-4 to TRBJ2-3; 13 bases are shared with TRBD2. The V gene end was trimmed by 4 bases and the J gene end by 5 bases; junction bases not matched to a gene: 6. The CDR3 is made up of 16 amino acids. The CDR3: CASSSVLAGGVDTQYF. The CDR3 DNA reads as TGTGCCAGCAGTTCCGTACTAGCGGGAGGGGTAGATACGCAGTATTTT.

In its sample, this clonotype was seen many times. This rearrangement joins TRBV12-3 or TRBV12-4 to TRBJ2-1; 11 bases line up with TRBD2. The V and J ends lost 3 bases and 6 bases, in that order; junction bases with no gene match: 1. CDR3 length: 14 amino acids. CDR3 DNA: TGTGCCAGCAGTTTCACTAGCGGGGGCAATGAGCAGTTCTTC. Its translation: CASSFTSGGNEQFF.

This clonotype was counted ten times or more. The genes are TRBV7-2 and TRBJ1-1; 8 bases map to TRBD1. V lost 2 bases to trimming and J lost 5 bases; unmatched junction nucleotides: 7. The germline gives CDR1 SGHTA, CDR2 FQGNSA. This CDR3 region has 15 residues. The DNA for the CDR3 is TGTGCCAGCAGCTTACGGACAGGGATGAGGACTGAAGCTTTCTTT. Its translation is CASSLRTGMRTEAFF.

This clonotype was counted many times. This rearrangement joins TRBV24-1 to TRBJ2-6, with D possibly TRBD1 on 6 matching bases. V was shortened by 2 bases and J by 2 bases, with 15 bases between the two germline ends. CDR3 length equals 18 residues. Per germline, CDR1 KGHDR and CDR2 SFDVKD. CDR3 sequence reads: CATSDSGQLFTGANVLTF. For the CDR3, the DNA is TGTGCCACCAGTGATTCTGGACAGCTTTTTACTGGGGCCAACGTCCTGACTTTC.

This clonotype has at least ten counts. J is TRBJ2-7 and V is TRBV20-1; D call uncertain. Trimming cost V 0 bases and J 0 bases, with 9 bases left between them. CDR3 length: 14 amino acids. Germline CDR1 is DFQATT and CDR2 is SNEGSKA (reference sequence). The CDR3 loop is CSARDVVSSYEQYF. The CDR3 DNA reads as TGCAGTGCTAGAGATGTAGTCAGCTCCTACGAGCAGTACTTC.

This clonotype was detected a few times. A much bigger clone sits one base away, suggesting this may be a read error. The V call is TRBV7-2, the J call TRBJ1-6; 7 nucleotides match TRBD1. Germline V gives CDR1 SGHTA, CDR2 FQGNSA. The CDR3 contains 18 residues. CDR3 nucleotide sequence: TGTGCCTGCAGCCCCCGGACAGGCTGGAGCTCCTATAATTCACCCCTCCACTTT. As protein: CACSPRTGWSSYNSPLHF.

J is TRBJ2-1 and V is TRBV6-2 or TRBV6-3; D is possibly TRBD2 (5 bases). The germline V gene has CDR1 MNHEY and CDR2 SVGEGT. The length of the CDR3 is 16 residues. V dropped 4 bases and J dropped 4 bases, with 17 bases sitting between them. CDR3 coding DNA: TGTGCCAGCAGTTCCCCCCTCTGGGAGAGTTACAATGAGCAGTTCTTC. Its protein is CASSSPLWESYNEQFF.

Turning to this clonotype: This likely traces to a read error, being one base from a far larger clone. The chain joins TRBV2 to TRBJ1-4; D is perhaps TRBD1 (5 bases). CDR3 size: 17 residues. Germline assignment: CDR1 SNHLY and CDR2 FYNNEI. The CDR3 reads CTSSLRAFGDLVGKLFF. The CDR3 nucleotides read TGTACCAGCAGTTTAAGGGCCTTCGGGGACCTCGTTGGAAAACTGTTTTTT.

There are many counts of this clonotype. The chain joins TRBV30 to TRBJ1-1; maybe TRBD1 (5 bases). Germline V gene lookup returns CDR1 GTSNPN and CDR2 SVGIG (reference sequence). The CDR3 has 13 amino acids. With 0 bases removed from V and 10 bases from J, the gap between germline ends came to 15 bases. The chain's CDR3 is CAWSVQEGQRAFF. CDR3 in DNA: TGTGCCTGGAGTGTACAGGAGGGCCAGCGAGCTTTCTTT.